At least ten counts were recorded for the clone carrying this T cell receptor beta chain. TCRdb re-called the 5' RACE reads through MiXCR, storing one row per CDR3 protein. The sample includes over 150,000 distinct CDR3 sequences, 6.2% seen only once; the top ten take nearly 3%. The data belong to a study of T cells after yellow fever vaccination. This TCR was sampled from a man aged 18 to 29 who received the YFV17D yellow fever vaccine. This sample comprised CD4+ T cells sorted from PBMCs, obtained on the day of the first yellow fever vaccination.

CDR3 region: CASSLTAGEKLFF. The CDR3 nucleotides read TGTGCCAGCAGCTTGACGGCTGGTGAAAAACTGTTTTTT. The chain is built from TRBV5-6 and TRBJ1-4; D gene ambiguous. This CDR3 is built from 13 residues. Germline CDR1 is SGHDT and CDR2 is YYEEEE. V dropped 1 base and J dropped 7 bases, with 8 bases sitting between them.